The entry below gives a single T cell receptor (beta chain) sequence along with its context. Unmatched junction bases numbered 3, after V lost 4 bases and J lost 2 bases. This CDR3 spans 15 amino acids. The germline gives CDR1 SGHTA, CDR2 FQGNSA. The data belong to a study of radiotherapy plus CTLA-4 blockade in lung cancer. Sequencing was performed with immunoSEQ multiplex PCR; in TCRdb, only in-frame clones are kept and a portion is missing. The data show tens of thousands of clones, approximately 70% seen once. The material was peripheral blood, obtained from a patient treated with radiotherapy plus ipilimumab. This clonotype was obtained from a human donor with non-small cell lung cancer who had stable disease on radiotherapy plus ipilimumab. J is TRBJ1-5 and V is TRBV7-2; 9 nucleotides agree with TRBD1. Here the CDR3 reads CASSSGQGGNQPQHF. For the CDR3, the DNA is TGTGCCAGCAGCTCGGGACAGGGAGGCAATCAGCCCCAGCATTTT.